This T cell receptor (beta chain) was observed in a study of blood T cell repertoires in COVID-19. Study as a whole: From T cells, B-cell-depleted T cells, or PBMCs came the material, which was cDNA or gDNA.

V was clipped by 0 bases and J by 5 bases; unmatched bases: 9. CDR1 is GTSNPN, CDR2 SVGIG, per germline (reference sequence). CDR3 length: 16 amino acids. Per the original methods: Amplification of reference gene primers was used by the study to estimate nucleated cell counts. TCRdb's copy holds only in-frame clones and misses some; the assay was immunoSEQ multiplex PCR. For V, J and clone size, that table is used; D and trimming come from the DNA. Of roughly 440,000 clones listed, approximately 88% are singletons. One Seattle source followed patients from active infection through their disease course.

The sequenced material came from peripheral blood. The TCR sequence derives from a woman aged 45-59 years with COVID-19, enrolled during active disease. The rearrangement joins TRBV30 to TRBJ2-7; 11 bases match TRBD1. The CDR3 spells CAWSVPGQGARDEQYF. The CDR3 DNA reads TGTGCCTGGAGTGTACCCGGACAGGGGGCGCGTGACGAGCAGTACTTC.